A single sample gave rise to the 6 T cell receptor beta chains below, sequenced in a study of blood T cells in healthy people across ages. A second about 7 to 12 cycle PCR used barcoded and J-beta primers. Via MiXCR, TCRdb re-called the 5' RACE reads, giving one row per CDR3 protein. Among approximately 670,000 distinct CDR3 sequences listed, roughly 41% were seen once. Sequencing was carried out using blood. The receptors derive from a man aged 80 or over in good health.

The J gene is TRBJ1-2, the V gene TRBV4-2; 10 bases are shared with TRBD1. V lost 4 bases and J lost 0; bases outside the gene matches: 5. This CDR3 contains 16 residues. Germline V CDR1 and CDR2: LGHNA, YNFKEQ. CDR3 sequence: CASSPDRGSTNYGYTF. The CDR3 DNA reads as TGTGCCAGCAGCCCGGACAGGGGGTCGACTAACTATGGCTACACCTTC.

The V and J genes are TRBV5-1 and TRBJ2-3; 7 nucleotides agree with TRBD2. V was clipped by 5 bases and J by 4 bases; unmatched bases: 13. The CDR3 covers 16 residues. Germline values: CDR1 SGHRS, CDR2 YFSETQ. CDR3 nucleotide sequence: TGCGCCAGCAGAATATCCGGGACTAAAAGCCCAGATACGCAGTATTTT. Translation gives CASRISGTKSPDTQYF.

The chain links TRBV7-6 to TRBJ2-1; TRBD1 matches at 11 bases. The CDR3 covers 15 residues. With V trimmed by 3 bases and J by 5 bases, 3 bases remained unmatched. Germline assignment: CDR1 SGHVS and CDR2 FNYEAQ. The CDR3 region is CASSFGQGANNEQFF. The DNA for the CDR3 is TGTGCCAGCAGCTTTGGACAGGGGGCCAACAATGAGCAGTTCTTC.

A word on this clonotype: This may arise from a read error, as a much more abundant clone is one base away. This chain uses TRBV6-6 with TRBJ1-5; D unclear. Per germline, CDR1 MNHNY and CDR2 SVGAGI (reference sequence). This CDR3 spans 15 amino acids. V lost 2 bases to trimming and J lost 4 bases, with 12 bases between them. CDR3 sequence: CASSYADAGNQPQHF. The CDR3 bases are TGTGCCAGCAGTTACGCGGATGCCGGAAATCAGCCCCAGCATTTT.

CDR3 nucleotides: TGCGCCAGCAGCTCAACAGGGGCCGGTGGGAATTCACCCCTCCACTTT. Residues: CASSSTGAGGNSPLHF. This chain joins TRBV5-1 and TRBJ1-6, with 7 bases that match TRBD1. V gave up 3 bases and J gave up 7 bases; unmatched junction bases: 10. The CDR3 spans 16 residues. Germline V CDR1 and CDR2: SGHRS, YFSETQ. The full variable domain, in which reference TRBV5-1 and TRBJ1-6 provide the parts outside the CDR3, is KAGVTQTPRYLIKTRGQQVTLSCSPISGHRSVSWYQQTPGQGLQFLFEYFSETQRNKGNFPGRFSGRQFSNSRSEMNVSTLELGDSALYLCASSSTGAGGNSPLHFGNGTRLTVT.

The chain joins TRBV28 to TRBJ1-2, with D possibly being TRBD1 (6 bases). The CDR3 loop spans 15 amino acids. V was shortened by 6 bases and J by 4 bases, with 18 bases between the two germline ends. CDR1 MDHEN and CDR2 SYDVKM come from the germline V gene. The CDR3 sequence is CASSEAGTQGYGYTF. In DNA form, the CDR3 reads TGTGCCAGCAGCGAAGCAGGGACACAAGGCTATGGCTACACCTTC.